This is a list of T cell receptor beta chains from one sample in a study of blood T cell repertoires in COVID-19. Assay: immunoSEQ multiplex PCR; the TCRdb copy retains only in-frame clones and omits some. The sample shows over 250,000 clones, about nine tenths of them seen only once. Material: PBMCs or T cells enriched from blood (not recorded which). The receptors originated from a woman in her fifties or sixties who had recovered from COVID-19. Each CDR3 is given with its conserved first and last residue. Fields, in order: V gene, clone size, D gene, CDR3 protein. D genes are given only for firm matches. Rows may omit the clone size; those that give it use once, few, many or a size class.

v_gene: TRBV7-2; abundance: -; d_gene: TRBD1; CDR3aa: CASSPRTGGSQPQHF
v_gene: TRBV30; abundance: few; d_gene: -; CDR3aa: CAWRGGDREAFF
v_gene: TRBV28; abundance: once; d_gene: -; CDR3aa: CASSLLSNQPQHF
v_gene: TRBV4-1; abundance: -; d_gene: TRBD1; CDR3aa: CASSPRPLDRMGWAEAFF
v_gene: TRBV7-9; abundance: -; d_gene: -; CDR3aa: CASSLGVANEKLFF
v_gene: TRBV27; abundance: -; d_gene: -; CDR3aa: CASSLSGVGYSPLHF
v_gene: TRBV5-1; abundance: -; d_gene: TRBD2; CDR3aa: CASSLLGLAGGPGEQFF
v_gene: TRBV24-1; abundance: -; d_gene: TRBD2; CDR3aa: CATSDFTSGTYEQFF
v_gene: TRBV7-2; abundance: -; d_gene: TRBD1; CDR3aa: CASSGGTGGLNYGYTF
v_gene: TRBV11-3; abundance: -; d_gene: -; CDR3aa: CASSAGTNSGNTIYF
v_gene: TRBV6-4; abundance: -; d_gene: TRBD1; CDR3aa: CASSDSRGFGANVLTF
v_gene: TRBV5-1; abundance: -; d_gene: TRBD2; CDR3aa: CASSKGGLEQETQYF
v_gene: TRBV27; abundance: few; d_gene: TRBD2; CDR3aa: CASSLLGLAYEQYF
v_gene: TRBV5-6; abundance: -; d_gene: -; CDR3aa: CASSLDTGVYNEQFF
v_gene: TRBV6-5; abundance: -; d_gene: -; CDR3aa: CASGGGNSGNTIYF
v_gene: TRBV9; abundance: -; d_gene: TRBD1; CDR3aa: CASSAWTGGMDTIYF
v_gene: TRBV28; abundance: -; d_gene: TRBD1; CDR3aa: CASSFRGLRGYTF
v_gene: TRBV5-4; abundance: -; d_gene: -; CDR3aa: CASSSQGTSYEQYF
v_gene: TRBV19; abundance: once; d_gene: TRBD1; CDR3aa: CASSIGTGAYEQYF
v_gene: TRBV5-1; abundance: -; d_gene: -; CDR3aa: CASSLDRAQPQHF
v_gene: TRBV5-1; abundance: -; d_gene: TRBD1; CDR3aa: CASSPDRGGNTIYF
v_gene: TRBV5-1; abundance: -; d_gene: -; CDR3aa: CASSSTPSRGAFF
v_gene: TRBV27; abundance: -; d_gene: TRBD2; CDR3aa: CASSFTLAGYNEQFF
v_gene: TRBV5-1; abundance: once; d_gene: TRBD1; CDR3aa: CASGTQGAPDTQYF
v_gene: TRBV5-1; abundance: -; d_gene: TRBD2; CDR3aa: CASGLAGGPYEQYF
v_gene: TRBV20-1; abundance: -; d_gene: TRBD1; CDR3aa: CSASEGAETQYF
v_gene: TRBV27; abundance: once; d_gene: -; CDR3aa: CASRPGLKHHEQYF
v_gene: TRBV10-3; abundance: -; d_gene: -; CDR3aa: CAISKALGNSPLHF
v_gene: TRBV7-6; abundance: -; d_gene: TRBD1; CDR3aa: CASSLEAGTGDGEQYF
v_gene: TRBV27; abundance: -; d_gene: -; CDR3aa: CASSFSGIDTQYF
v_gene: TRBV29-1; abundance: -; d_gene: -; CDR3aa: CGCLPYNEQFF
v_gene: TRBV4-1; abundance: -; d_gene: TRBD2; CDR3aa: CASNQGSGRSYEQYF
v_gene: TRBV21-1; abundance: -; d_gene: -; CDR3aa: CASSALVRDRRKGNTIYF
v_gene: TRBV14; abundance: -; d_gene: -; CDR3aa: CASSRQVNTEAFF
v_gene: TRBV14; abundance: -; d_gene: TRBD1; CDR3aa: CASSPRQGAYYGYTF
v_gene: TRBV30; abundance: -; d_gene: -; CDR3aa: CAWKRDGETQYF
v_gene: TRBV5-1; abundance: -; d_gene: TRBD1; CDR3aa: CASSFSPGQENQPQHF
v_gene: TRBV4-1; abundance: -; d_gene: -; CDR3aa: CASSHGRLLYEQYF
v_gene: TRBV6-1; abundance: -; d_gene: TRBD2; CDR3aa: CASSEDRGGEQYF
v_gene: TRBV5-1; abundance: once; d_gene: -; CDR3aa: CASSLEYQETQYF
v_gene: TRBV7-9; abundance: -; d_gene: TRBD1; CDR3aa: CASSRDRNNSPLHF
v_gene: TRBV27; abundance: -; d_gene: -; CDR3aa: CASSFRQDGNQPQHF
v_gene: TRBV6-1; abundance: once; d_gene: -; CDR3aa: CASSEFGRTGLGYTF
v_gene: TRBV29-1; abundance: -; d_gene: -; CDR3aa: CSVGGGGTEAFF
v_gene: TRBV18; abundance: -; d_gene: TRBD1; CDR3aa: CASSPRVAGGPNQPQHF
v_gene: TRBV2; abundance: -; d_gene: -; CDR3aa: CASSAGWSQPQHF
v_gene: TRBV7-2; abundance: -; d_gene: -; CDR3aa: CASSPRQSSYNEQFF
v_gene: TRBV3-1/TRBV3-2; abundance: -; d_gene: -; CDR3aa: CASSQRHREVAAFF
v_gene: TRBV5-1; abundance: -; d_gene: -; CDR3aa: CASRSANTGELFF
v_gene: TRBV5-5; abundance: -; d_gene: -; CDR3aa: CASSREATEHQPQHF
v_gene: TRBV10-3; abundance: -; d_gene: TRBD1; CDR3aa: CAISLTGAANQPQHF
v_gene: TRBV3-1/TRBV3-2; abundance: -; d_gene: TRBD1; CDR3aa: CASSLTGTGNTIYF
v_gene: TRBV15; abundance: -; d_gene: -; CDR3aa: CATSIQGTNQPQHF
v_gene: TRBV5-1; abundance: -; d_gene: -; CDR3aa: CASSLQGSGNTIYF
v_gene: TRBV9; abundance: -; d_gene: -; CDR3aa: CASSVGHPNTQYF
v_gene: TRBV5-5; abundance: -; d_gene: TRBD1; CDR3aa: CASGRQGSSYEQYF
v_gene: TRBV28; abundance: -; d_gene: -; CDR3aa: CASTLSGPPYGYTF
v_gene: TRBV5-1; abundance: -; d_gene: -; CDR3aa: CASSLDRPSGANVLTF
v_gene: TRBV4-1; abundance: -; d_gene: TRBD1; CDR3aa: CASGGTGSGNTIYF
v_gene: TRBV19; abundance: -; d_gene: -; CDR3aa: CASSKASSGEREKLFF